The clone carrying this T cell receptor beta chain has only a few counts. Its antigen is not known. This record belongs to a study of identical twins. The CDR3 has 17 amino acids. Trimming removed 5 bases at V and 2 bases at J, with 20 bases between. Germline CDR1 SGHTA, CDR2 FQGNSA. One entry per CDR3 protein, called by TCRdb with MiXCR from the 5' RACE reads. Among 520,000 or so distinct CDR3 sequences listed, roughly 21% were seen once. Overall study results and limits: Findings came from cross-sectional statistics, without long-term follow-up of donors.

The same data also went into a second study, on T cells expressing NK-cell markers. That source reports: In a group of 5 or 6 donors, dominant NKG2C+ clonotypes represented about 1.0-8% of CD8+ T cells.

The sequence came from a woman in her late teens or twenties in good health. The sample consisted of CD4+ T cells sorted from blood. The rearrangement uses TRBV7-2 and TRBJ2-3; D is unclear. The CDR3 nucleotides are TGTGCCAGCAGCGATCCCTGGCGGCGAATCCTCACAGATACGCAGTATTTT. Translation gives CASSDPWRRILTDTQYF.